This record concerns one T cell receptor (beta chain) sequence. Its antigen is not identified. Regarding time point: patch test 2, 6 weeks after DPC sensitization. Treatment specified: therapeutic diphenylcyclopropenone sensitization with weekly scalp DPC. This record belongs to a study of human T cells and chemical hapten exposure. Study at large: Variability of per-sample TCR yields stemmed mainly from small differences in pooled library volume.

MiXCR, run by TCRdb on the RACE reads, gives a single entry per CDR3 protein. The sample holds under 75,000 distinct CDR3 sequences; 8.5% are singletons and the top ten take approximately 3.4%. The CDR3 has 16 amino acids. The germline V and J ends were trimmed by 4 bases and 0 bases, with 10 bases remaining between them. Germline CDR1 and CDR2: LGHNA and YSLEER. Notes on the study in general: The count of PT1 expanded TCRs correlated positively with patch test score. Once DPC sensitization occurred, TCRs above 1 in 1000 frequency showed no change. Controls formed significantly fewer large CDR3 similarity clusters than expanded TCRs did.

The sample was whole blood, taken in connection with sensitization to the hapten diphenylcyclopropenone (DPC). This chain connects TRBV4-3 to TRBJ2-6, with D possibly being TRBD2 (6 bases). The TCR comes from a woman between 45 and 65 years old with alopecia areata. Some clones in this sample may be carry-over from other donors' samples. The CDR3 reads CASSPTEGSGANVLTF. CDR3 nucleotide sequence: TGCGCCAGCAGCCCCACGGAGGGCTCTGGGGCCAACGTCCTGACTTTC.